The 21 T cell receptor beta chains below all came from one sample that was sequenced in a study of blood T cell repertoires in COVID-19 (dated by TCRdb to between 2020 and 2021). To prepare the library, the immunoSEQ multiplex PCR assay was applied. Not all clones reach the TCRdb copy of this immuneACCESS table, which keeps in-frame sequences only. Checked studies attribute under half of the gap to unresolved V genes and leave the rest unexplained. This sample holds roughly 160,000 clones; just over 85% were observed only once. Around 8.2% of the sample comes from the top ten. The specimen sequenced was peripheral blood. The receptors come from a man aged 55 to 69 with acute or convalescent COVID-19.

The chain employs TRBV19 and TRBJ1-5; 9 positions match TRBD1. Losses at the gene ends were 4 bases for V and 2 bases for J; bases not matched to a gene: 3. Germline loops: CDR1 LNHDA, CDR2 SQIVND (reference sequence). The CDR3 runs to 15 residues. The CDR3 spells CASSRDRVGNQPQHF. CDR3 nucleotide sequence: TGTGCCAGTAGTAGGGACAGGGTGGGCAATCAGCCCCAGCATTTT.

The chain couples TRBV5-1 to TRBJ2-7; TRBD2 agrees at 10 bases. V dropped 4 bases and J dropped 5; count of bases not matched to a gene: 9. Looked up from germline, CDR1 is SGHRS and CDR2 is YFSETQ. The CDR3 contains 15 residues. The CDR3 coding sequence is TGCGCCAGCAGCAAGGAGCGGGAGGGCGGGCACGAGCAGTACTTC. Protein: CASSKEREGGHEQYF.

This clone occurred once. V is TRBV6-5 and J is TRBJ2-3; D is ambiguous. Germline-derived CDR1 and CDR2 are MNHEY and SVGAGI. Trimming removed 2 bases at V and 8 bases at J, with 11 bases between. The length of the CDR3 is 13 residues. CDR3 nucleotide sequence: TGTGCCAGCAGTTACGGTGCACAGCCTACGCAGTATTTT. This translates into CASSYGAQPTQYF.

CDR3 in amino acids: CASSYEGRTEAFF. The DNA of the CDR3 is TGTGCCAGCAGTTACGAGGGAAGGACTGAAGCTTTCTTT. The J gene is TRBJ1-1, the V gene TRBV6-5; D remains ambiguous. V shed 2 bases and J shed 5 bases, with 9 bases lying between them. CDR3 length equals 13 residues. Germline CDR1 and CDR2: MNHEY and SVGAGI.

V gene TRBV28 combines with J gene TRBJ1-4; 7 nucleotides line up with TRBD1. Germline V gene lookup returns CDR1 MDHEN and CDR2 SYDVKM. The CDR3 contains 14 residues. Trimming took 6 bases from V and 10 from J; bases not matched to a gene: 11. Written as DNA, the CDR3 is TGTGCCAGCAGCCAGGGCGACAGGGATGTAAAACTGTTTTTT. It specifies CASSQGDRDVKLFF.

This sequence joins TRBV7-2 and TRBJ2-7, with 7 bases matching TRBD1. Trimming took 2 bases from V and 3 from J; bases not matched to a gene: 10. The CDR3 loop spans 16 amino acids. Germline loops: CDR1 SGHTA, CDR2 FQGNSA. In DNA, the CDR3 is TGTGCCAGCAGCTTATTCCGCCCGACAGGGAGCTACGAGCAGTACTTC. Its translation is CASSLFRPTGSYEQYF. Full variable domain (remainder filled in from reference TRBV7-2 and TRBJ2-7): GAGVSQSPSNKVTEKGKDVELRCDPISGHTALYWYRQSLGQGLEFLIYFQGNSAPDKSGLPSDRFSAERTGGSVSTLTIQRTQQEDSAVYLCASSLFRPTGSYEQYFGPGTRLTVT.

There are a few counts of this clone. The gene calls are TRBV28 and TRBJ2-7; possible D gene TRBD1, 7 bases. The CDR3 runs to 15 residues. The germline gives CDR1 MDHEN, CDR2 SYDVKM. V was clipped by 6 bases and J by 1 base, with 16 bases between them. The CDR3 DNA sequence: TGTGCCAGCAGCCTCGGGGGACAGTCGTCCTACGAGCAGTACTTC. Translated: CASSLGGQSSYEQYF.

A few counts support this clone. This chain joins TRBV5-1 and TRBJ2-1, with 7 bases lining up with TRBD2. J lost 8 bases, V lost 6 bases, and 11 bases had no gene match. This CDR3 contains 14 residues. Germline CDR1 and CDR2: SGHRS and YFSETQ. For the CDR3, the DNA is TGCGCCAGCACCGGGGACTACCTCGGTGATGAGCAGTTCTTC. It encodes CASTGDYLGDEQFF.

The rearrangement links TRBV28 to TRBJ1-2, with TRBD1 matching 8 bases. This CDR3 has 15 amino acids. From germline, CDR1 is MDHEN and CDR2 SYDVKM. Trimming cost V 5 bases and J 5 bases; bases outside gene matches: 10. DNA for the CDR3: TGTGCCAGCAGTACCGGGACAGGACAGACTTATGGCTACACCTTC. Amino acids: CASSTGTGQTYGYTF.

The genes are TRBV6-6 and TRBJ2-5; a weak D match, TRBD1 (5 bases). Germline lookup yields CDR1 MNHNY and CDR2 SVGAGI (reference sequence). V was cut by 0 bases and J by 1 base, with 9 bases left in between. The CDR3 has 15 amino acids. As DNA, the CDR3 is TGTGCCAGCAGTTACTCGGACAACGCCCAAGAGACCCAGTACTTC. This sequence encodes CASSYSDNAQETQYF.

The genes are TRBV29-1 and TRBJ2-7; TRBD1 aligns across 11 bases. This CDR3 comprises 17 residues. V dropped 6 bases and J dropped 0; count of bases not matched to a gene: 13. The germline CDR1 and CDR2 sequences are SQVTM and ANQGSEA. As DNA, the CDR3 is TGCAGCGTCTTGGGACAGGGGGATCTTTTTGACTCCTACGAGCAGTACTTC. Translated: CSVLGQGDLFDSYEQYF.

V and J are TRBV5-1 and TRBJ1-2, with TRBD1 matching 7 bases. This CDR3 has 15 amino acids. V was pared by 4 bases and J by 4 bases, with 10 bases of the junction left unmatched. Per germline, CDR1 SGHRS and CDR2 YFSETQ. For the CDR3, the DNA is TGCGCCAGCAGCGACCCAGGGGGTGCTATCTATGGCTACACCTTC. Translating it yields CASSDPGGAIYGYTF.

This clone was seen more than once but under ten times. The J gene is TRBJ1-6, the V gene TRBV5-4; TRBD1 matches at 8 bases. Unmatched junction bases numbered 7, after V lost 4 bases and J lost 10 bases. From germline, CDR1 is SGHNT and CDR2 YYREEE (reference sequence). The CDR3 has 14 residues. The CDR3 bases are TGTGCCAGCAGCCTGTCAGGGGGCTGGTCACCCCTCCACTTT. It translates to CASSLSGGWSPLHF.

The genes are TRBV3-1 (or the pseudogene TRBV3-2) and TRBJ2-1; 7 nucleotides line up with TRBD2. Germline CDR1 LGHDT, CDR2 YNNKEL (reference sequence). The CDR3 spans 16 residues. J was trimmed by 0 bases and V by 3 bases; bases with no gene match: 5. The CDR3 coding sequence is TGTGCCAGCAGCCATCTAGCGGTAAGCTCCTACAATGAGCAGTTCTTC. As protein: CASSHLAVSSYNEQFF.

The rearrangement uses TRBV14 and TRBJ2-7; D is ambiguous. Trimming took off 4 bases at V and 1 base at J, with 11 bases between the two ends. The CDR3 runs to 14 residues. Looked up from germline, CDR1 is SGHDN and CDR2 is FVKESK. The CDR3, as DNA: TGTGCCAGCAGCCCCCCGCTGCGGTCCTACGAGCAGTACTTC. Encoded protein: CASSPPLRSYEQYF.

CDR3 in DNA: TGTGCCAGCAGCTCCCCCCGGGGCGGGAACACCCAGCAGTTCTTC. Its protein is CASSSPRGGNTQQFF. The J gene is TRBJ2-1, the V gene TRBV7-3, with D possibly TRBD2 on 6 matching bases. This CDR3 is built from 15 residues. Looked up from germline, CDR1 is SGHTA and CDR2 is FQGTGA. V shed 4 bases and J shed 11 bases, with 21 bases lying between them.

The rearrangement links TRBV18 to TRBJ1-5; D call uncertain. Trimming took off 6 bases at V and 0 bases at J, with 15 bases between the two ends. This CDR3 comprises 16 residues. Germline assignment: CDR1 KGHSH and CDR2 LQKENI. CDR3 amino acids: CASSSFGQDSNQPQHF. The CDR3 region has the DNA TGTGCCAGCTCCTCGTTTGGGCAAGATAGCAATCAGCCCCAGCATTTT.

This chain connects TRBV28 to TRBJ1-5, with 8 bases matching TRBD1. V shed 7 bases and J 2 bases; nucleotides not matched to a gene: 13. CDR1 and CDR2 from the germline V gene are MDHEN and SYDVKM. The length of the CDR3 is 17 residues. The CDR3 reads CASTRWTGYGGNQPQHF. The CDR3, as DNA: TGTGCCAGCACCCGTTGGACAGGGTACGGCGGCAATCAGCCCCAGCATTTT.

The chain is built from TRBV19 and TRBJ1-3; weak D call: TRBD1 (6 bases). The CDR3 has 15 amino acids. Germline V gives CDR1 LNHDA, CDR2 SQIVND (reference sequence). V shed 9 bases and J shed 0 bases, with 15 bases lying between them. CDR3 protein: CASNPTGYSGNTIYF. CDR3 in DNA: TGTGCCAGCAACCCAACAGGGTACTCTGGAAACACCATATATTTT.

The table lists this clone with a few counts. The chain has TRBV30 and TRBJ2-6, with TRBD1 as a possible D gene (6 bases). The CDR3 totals 18 residues. V was shortened by 4 bases and J by 0 bases, with 19 bases between the two germline ends. CDR1 and CDR2 (germline): GTSNPN, SVGIG (reference sequence). The CDR3 region is CAWITPGGLRSGANVLTF. The CDR3, as DNA: TGTGCCTGGATCACGCCTGGGGGCCTCCGCTCTGGGGCCAACGTCCTGACTTTC.

DNA for the CDR3: TGTGCCAGCGCGTGGGAGGGGCGAAATTCACCCCTCCACTTT. This gives the protein CASAWEGRNSPLHF. The chain is built from TRBV2 and TRBJ1-6; D may be TRBD1 (5 bases). The CDR3 contains 14 residues. CDR1 is SNHLY and CDR2 is FYNNEI in the germline V gene. V was cut by 8 bases and J by 7 bases, with 15 bases left in between.